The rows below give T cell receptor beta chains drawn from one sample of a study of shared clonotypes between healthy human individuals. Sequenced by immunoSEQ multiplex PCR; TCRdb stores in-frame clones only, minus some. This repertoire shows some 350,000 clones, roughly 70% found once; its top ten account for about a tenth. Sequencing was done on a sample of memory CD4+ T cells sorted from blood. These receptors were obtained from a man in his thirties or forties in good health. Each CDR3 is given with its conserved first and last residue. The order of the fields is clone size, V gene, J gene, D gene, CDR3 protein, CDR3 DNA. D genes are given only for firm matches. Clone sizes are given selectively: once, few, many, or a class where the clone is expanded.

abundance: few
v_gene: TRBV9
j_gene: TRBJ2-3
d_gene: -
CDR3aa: CASNELPTDTQYF
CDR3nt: TGTGCCAGCAACGAGCTACCCACAGATACGCAGTATTTT

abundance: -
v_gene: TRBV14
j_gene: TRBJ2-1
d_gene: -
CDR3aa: CASSPRLVVRYNEQFF
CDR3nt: TGTGCCAGCAGCCCCCGACTAGTAGTTCGTTACAATGAGCAGTTCTTC

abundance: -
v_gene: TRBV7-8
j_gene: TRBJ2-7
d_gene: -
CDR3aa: CASSFLRNEQYF
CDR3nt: TGTGCCAGCAGCTTTTTGAGGAACGAGCAGTACTTC

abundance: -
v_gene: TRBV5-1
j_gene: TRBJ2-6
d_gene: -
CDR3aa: CASSPAVSGANVLTF
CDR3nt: TGCGCCAGCAGCCCAGCAGTCTCTGGGGCCAACGTCCTGACTTTC

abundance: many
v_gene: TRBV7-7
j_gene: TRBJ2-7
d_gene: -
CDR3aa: CASTLRPGAHYEQYF
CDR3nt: TGTGCTAGCACCCTCCGCCCCGGGGCCCACTACGAGCAGTACTTC

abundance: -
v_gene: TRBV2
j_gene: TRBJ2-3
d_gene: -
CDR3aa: CASDREDTDTQYF
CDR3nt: TGTGCCAGCGATCGGGAAGACACAGATACGCAGTATTTT

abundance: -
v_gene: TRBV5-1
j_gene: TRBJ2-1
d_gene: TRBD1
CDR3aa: CASSLAPTGGHNEQFF
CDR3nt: TGCGCCAGCAGCTTGGCCCCGACAGGGGGACACAATGAGCAGTTCTTC

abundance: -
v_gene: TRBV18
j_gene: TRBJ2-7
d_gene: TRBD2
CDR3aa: CASSPSSGARYEQYF
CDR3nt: TGTGCCAGCTCACCAAGCAGCGGGGCGCGGTACGAGCAGTACTTC

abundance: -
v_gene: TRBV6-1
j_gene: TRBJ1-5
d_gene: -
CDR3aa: CASSGHHYSNQPQHF
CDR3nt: TGTGCCAGCAGTGGACACCATTATAGCAATCAGCCCCAGCATTTT

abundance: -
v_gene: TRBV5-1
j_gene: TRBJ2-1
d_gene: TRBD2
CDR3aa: CASSPSTSGTYNEQFF
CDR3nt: TGCGCCAGCAGCCCTTCGACTAGCGGGACATACAATGAGCAGTTCTTC

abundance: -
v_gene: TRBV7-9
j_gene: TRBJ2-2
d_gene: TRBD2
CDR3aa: CASSPSGRVNTGELFF
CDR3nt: TGTGCCAGCAGCCCCAGCGGGAGAGTTAACACCGGGGAGCTGTTTTTT

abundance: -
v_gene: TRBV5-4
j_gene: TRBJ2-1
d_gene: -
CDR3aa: CASGLQGWNEQFF
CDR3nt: TGTGCCAGCGGCCTCCAGGGGTGGAATGAGCAGTTCTTC

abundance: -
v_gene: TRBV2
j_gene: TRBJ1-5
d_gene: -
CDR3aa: CASSNLQGHSNQPQHF
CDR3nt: TGTGCCAGCAGTAATTTACAGGGACATAGCAATCAGCCCCAGCATTTT

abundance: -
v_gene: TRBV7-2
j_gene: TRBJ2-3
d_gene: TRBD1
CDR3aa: CASSRKSGTGGADTQYF
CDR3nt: TGTGCCAGCAGTCGAAAATCTGGGACAGGGGGGGCAGATACGCAGTATTTT

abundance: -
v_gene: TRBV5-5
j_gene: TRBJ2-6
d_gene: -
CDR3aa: CASSKLHSSGANVLTF
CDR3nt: TGTGCCAGCAGCAAACTACACTCCTCTGGGGCCAACGTCCTGACTTTC

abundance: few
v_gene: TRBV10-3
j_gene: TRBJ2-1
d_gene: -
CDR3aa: CAISDWDFPRFF
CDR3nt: TGTGCCATCAGTGATTGGGACTTCCCCCGGTTCTTC

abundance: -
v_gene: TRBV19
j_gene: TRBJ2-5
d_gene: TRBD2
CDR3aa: CASSIGSAGAGETQYF
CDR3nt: TGTGCCAGTAGTATAGGCTCCGCGGGAGCGGGGGAGACCCAGTACTTC

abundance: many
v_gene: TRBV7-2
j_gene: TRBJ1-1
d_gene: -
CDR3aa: CASSPRGGEAFF
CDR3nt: TGTGCCAGCAGCCCTCGGGGGGGCGAAGCTTTCTTT

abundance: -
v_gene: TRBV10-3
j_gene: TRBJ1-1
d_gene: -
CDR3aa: CAIGGRGQSYTEAFF
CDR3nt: TGTGCCATCGGGGGTAGAGGACAGAGTTACACTGAAGCTTTCTTT

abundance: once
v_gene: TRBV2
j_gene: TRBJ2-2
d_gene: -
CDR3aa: CASSGWGELFF
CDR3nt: TGTGCCAGCAGTGGTTGGGGGGAGCTGTTTTTT

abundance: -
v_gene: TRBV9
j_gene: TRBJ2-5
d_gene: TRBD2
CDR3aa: CASSVGTSAQETQYF
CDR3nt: TGTGCCAGCAGCGTGGGGACTAGCGCACAAGAGACCCAGTACTTC

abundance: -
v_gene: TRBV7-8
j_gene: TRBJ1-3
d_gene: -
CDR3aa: CASSLGPTTSSGNTIYF
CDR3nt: TGTGCCAGCAGCTTAGGACCGACAACCTCCTCTGGAAACACCATATATTTT

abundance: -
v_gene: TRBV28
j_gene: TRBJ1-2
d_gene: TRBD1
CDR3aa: CASRDAGQRGYGYTF
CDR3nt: TGTGCCAGCAGGGACGCGGGACAGAGGGGCTATGGCTACACCTTC

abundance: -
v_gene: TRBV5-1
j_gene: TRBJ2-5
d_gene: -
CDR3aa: CASSLGALTGNQETQYF
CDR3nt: TGCGCCAGCAGCTTGGGGGCCCTAACGGGGAATCAAGAGACCCAGTACTTC

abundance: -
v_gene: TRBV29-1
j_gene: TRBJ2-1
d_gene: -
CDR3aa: CSVEGREQFF
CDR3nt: TGCAGCGTTGAAGGGCGTGAGCAGTTCTTC

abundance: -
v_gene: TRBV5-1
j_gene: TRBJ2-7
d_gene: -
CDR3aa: CASSLGSGVENYEQYF
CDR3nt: TGCGCCAGCAGCTTAGGGAGCGGAGTGGAGAACTACGAGCAGTACTTC

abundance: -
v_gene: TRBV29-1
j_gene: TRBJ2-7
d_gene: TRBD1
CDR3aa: CSVSGTATYEQYF
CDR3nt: TGCAGCGTTTCCGGGACAGCCACCTACGAGCAGTACTTC

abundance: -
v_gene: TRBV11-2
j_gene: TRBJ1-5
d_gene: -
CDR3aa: CASSLGSNQPQHF
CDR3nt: TGTGCCAGCAGCTTAGGAAGCAATCAGCCCCAGCATTTT

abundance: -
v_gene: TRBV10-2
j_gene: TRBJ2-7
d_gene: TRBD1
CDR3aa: CASSMTGTNYEQYF
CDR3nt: TGCGCCAGCAGTATGACAGGGACGAACTACGAGCAGTACTTC

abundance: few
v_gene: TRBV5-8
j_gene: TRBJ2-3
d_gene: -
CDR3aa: CASSLEGQTDTQYF
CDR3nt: TGTGCCAGCAGCTTGGAAGGACAGACAGATACGCAGTATTTT

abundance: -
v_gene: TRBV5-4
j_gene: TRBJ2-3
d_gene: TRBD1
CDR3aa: CASSLGQGRTDTQYF
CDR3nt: TGTGCCAGCAGCCTCGGACAGGGGCGCACAGATACGCAGTATTTT

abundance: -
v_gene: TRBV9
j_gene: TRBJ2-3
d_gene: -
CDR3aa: CASSVAPGSSDTQYF
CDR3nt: TGTGCCAGCAGCGTAGCTCCCGGGAGCTCAGATACGCAGTATTTT

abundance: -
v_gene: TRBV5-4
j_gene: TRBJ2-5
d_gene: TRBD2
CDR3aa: CASSSGLAGPMRETQYF
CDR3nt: TGTGCCAGCAGCTCCGGACTAGCGGGCCCTATGAGGGAGACCCAGTACTTC

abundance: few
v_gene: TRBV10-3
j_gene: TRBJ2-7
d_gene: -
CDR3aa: CAAQDIGAGITYEQYF
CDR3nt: TGTGCCGCTCAGGATATAGGGGCAGGGATAACCTACGAGCAGTACTTC

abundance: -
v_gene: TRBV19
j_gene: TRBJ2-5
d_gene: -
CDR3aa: CASSFDTQETQYF
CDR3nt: TGTGCCAGTAGTTTCGACACCCAAGAGACCCAGTACTTC

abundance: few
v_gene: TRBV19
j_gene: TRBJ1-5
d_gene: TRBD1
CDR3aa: CASTRGTGPSYSNQPQHF
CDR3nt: TGTGCCAGTACCAGAGGGACAGGACCCTCTTATAGCAATCAGCCCCAGCATTTT

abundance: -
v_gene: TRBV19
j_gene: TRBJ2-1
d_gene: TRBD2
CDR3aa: CASSPRTRNDEQFF
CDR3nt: TGTGCCAGTAGTCCCCGGACTAGAAACGATGAGCAGTTCTTC

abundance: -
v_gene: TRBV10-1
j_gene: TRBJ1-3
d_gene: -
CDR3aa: CASSETGTAGNTIYF
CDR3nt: TGCGCCAGCAGTGAGACGGGAACTGCTGGAAACACCATATATTTT

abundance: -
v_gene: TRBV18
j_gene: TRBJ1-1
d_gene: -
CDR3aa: CASSPVGGGFTEAFF
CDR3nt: TGTGCCAGCTCACCAGTTGGGGGGGGTTTTACTGAAGCTTTCTTT

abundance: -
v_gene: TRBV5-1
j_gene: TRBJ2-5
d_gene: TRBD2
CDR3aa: CASSFGLALETQYF
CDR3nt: TGCGCCAGCAGCTTTGGACTAGCCCTTGAGACCCAGTACTTC

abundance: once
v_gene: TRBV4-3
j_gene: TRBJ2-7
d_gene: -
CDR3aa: CASSQDSERWREQYF
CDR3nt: TGCGCCAGCAGCCAAGACTCCGAGAGATGGCGCGAGCAGTACTTC

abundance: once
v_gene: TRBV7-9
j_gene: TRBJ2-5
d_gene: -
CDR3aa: CASRFISGGGREYQETQYF
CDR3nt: TGTGCCAGCAGGTTCATCTCAGGGGGAGGAAGGGAGTACCAAGAGACCCAGTACTTC

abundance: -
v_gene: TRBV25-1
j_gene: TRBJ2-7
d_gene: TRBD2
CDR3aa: CASSESSGRGGSYEQYF
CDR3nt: TGTGCCAGCAGTGAATCGAGCGGGAGGGGGGGCTCCTACGAGCAGTACTTC

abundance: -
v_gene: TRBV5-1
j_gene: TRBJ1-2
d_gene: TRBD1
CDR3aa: CASSGGTGGALGYTF
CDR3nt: TGCGCCAGCAGCGGAGGGACAGGGGGCGCTTTGGGCTACACCTTC

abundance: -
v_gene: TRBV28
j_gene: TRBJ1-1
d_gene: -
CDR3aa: CAVGEMNTEAFF
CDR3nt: TGTGCTGTGGGGGAAATGAACACTGAAGCTTTCTTT

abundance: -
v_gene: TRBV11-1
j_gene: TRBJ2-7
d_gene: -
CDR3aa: CASSLASLYEQYF
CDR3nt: TGTGCCAGCAGCTTAGCCTCTCTCTACGAGCAGTACTTC

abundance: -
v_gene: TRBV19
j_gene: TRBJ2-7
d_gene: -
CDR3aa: CASSRTSTGATYYEQYF
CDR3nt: TGTGCCAGTAGCCGCACTAGTACTGGGGCAACCTACTACGAGCAGTACTTC

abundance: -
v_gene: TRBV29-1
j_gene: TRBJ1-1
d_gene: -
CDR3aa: CSGQNTEAFF
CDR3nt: TGCAGCGGGCAGAACACTGAAGCTTTCTTT

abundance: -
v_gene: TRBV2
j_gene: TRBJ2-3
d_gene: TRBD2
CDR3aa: CASRGGLAGRTDTQYF
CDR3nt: TGTGCCAGCAGGGGGGGACTAGCGGGTCGAACAGATACGCAGTATTTT

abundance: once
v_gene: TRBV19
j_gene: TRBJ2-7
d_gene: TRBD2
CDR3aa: CASSGLTSSSEQYF
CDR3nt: TGTGCCAGTAGTGGATTGACTAGCAGCAGTGAGCAGTACTTC

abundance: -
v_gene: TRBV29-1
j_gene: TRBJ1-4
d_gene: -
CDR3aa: CSVVAPVKTQKLSPNEKLFF
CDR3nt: TGCAGCGTTGTGGCCCCTGTTAAGACGCAGAAGCTCAGCCCGAATGAAAAACTGTTTTTT

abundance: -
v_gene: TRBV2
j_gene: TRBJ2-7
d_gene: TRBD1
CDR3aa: CASVRQGSEQYF
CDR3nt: TGTGCCAGCGTTCGACAGGGGAGCGAGCAGTACTTC